The clone carrying this T cell receptor (beta chain) was seen ten or more times. The data were obtained in a study of blood T cells in healthy people across ages. The J segment lost 3 bases and the V segment lost 3 bases, leaving 7 bases of the junction unmatched. Germline V lookup: CDR1 KGHSH, CDR2 LQKENI. The length of the CDR3 is 15 residues. For the second PCR, which ran for about 7 to 11 cycles, a sample-barcoded 5' primer and a J-beta primer mix were used. A single record per CDR3 protein comes from TCRdb applying MiXCR to the 5' RACE reads. The repertoire holds roughly 1,700,000 distinct CDR3 sequences, with roughly 28% as singletons.

Material: blood. The V gene is TRBV18, the J gene TRBJ2-7, with TRBD2 matching 8 bases. This TCR was recovered from a woman aged 25 to 45 in good health. The CDR3 spells CASSPGRREVYEQYF. The CDR3 DNA reads TGTGCCAGCTCACCGGGTCGGCGGGAGGTCTACGAGCAGTACTTC. Filled out from reference TRBV18 and TRBJ2-7, the complete variable domain reads NAGVMQNPRHLVRRRGQEARLRCSPMKGHSHVYWYRQLPEEGLKFMVYLQKENIIDESGMPKERFSAEFPKEGPSILRIQQVVRGDSAAYFCASSPGRREVYEQYFGPGTRLTVT.